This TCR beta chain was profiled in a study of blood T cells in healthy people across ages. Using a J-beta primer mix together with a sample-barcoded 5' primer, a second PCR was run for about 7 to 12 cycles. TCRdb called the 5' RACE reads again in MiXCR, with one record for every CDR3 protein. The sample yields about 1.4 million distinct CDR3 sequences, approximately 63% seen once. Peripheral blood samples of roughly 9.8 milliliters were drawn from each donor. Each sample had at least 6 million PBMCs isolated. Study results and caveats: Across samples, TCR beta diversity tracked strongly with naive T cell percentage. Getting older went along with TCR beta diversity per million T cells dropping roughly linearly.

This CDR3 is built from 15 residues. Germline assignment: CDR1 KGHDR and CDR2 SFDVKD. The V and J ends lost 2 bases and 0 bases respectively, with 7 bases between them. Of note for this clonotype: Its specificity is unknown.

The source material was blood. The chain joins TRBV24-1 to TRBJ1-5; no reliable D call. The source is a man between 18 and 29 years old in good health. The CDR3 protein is CATSDSIYSNQPQHF. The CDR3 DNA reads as TGTGCCACCAGTGATTCCATTTATAGCAATCAGCCCCAGCATTTT.